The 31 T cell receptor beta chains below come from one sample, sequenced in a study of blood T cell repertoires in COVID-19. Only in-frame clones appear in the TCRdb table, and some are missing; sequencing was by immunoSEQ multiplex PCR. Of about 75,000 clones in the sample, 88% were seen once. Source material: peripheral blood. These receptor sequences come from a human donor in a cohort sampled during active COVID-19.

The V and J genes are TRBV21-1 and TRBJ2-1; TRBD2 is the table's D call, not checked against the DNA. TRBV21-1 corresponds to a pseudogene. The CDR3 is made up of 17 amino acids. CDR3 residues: CASKGLAGEVLYNEQFF. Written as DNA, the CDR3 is TGTGCCAGTAAGGGACTAGCGGGGGAAGTGCTCTACAATGAGCAGTTCTTC.

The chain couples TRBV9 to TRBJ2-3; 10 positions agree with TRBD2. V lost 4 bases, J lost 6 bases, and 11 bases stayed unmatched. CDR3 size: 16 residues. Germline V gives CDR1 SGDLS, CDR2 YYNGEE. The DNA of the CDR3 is TGTGCCAGCAGCCGAACTAGCGGGACCCGCGGGGATACGCAGTATTTT. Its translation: CASSRTSGTRGDTQYF.

CDR3 sequence reads: CASSLATGLNYGYTF. Here the CDR3 DNA reads TGCGCCAGCAGCTTGGCTACAGGGTTGAACTATGGCTACACCTTC. The chain recombines TRBV5-1 with TRBJ1-2; D is possibly TRBD1 (6 bases). The V end was cut by 0 bases, the J end by 2 bases, with 11 bases between. The length of the CDR3 is 15 residues. Germline CDR1 reads SGHRS; CDR2 reads YFSETQ.

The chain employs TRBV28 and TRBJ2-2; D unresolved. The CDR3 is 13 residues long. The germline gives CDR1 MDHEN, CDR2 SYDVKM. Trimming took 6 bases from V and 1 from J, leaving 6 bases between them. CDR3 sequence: CASRRQNTGELFF. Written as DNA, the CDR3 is TGTGCCAGCAGACGACAGAACACCGGGGAGCTGTTTTTT.

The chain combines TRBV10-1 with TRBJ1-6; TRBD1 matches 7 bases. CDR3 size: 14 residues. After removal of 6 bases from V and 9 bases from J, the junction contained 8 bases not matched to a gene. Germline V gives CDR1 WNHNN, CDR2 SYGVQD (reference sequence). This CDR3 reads CASSSDRATSPLHF. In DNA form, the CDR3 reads TGCGCCAGCAGCTCTGACAGGGCTACTTCACCCCTCCACTTT.

This chain's CDR3 is CSVTGEVGEKLFF. The CDR3 nucleotides are TGCAGCGTAACAGGGGAAGTTGGAGAAAAACTGTTTTTT. The chain carries TRBV29-1 and TRBJ1-4, with 7 bases fitting TRBD1. V gave up 6 bases and J gave up 8 bases; unmatched junction bases: 9. This CDR3 is 13 amino acids long. Germline CDR1 SQVTM, CDR2 ANQGSEA. The full variable domain, in which reference TRBV29-1 and TRBJ1-4 provide the parts outside the CDR3, is SAVISQKPSRDICQRGTSLTIQCQVDSQVTMMFWYRQQPGQSLTLIATANQGSEATYESGFVIDKFPISRPNLTFSTLTVSNMSPEDSSIYLCSVTGEVGEKLFFGSGTQLSVL.

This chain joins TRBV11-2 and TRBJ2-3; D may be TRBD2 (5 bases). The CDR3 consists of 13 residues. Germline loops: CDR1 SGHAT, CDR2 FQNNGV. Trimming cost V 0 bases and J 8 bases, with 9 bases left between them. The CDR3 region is CASSLEPGGTQYF. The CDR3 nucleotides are TGTGCCAGCAGCTTAGAGCCAGGAGGTACGCAGTATTTT. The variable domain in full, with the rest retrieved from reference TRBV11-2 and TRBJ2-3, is EAGVAQSPRYKIIEKRQSVAFWCNPISGHATLYWYQQILGQGPKLLIQFQNNGVVDDSQLPKDRFSAERLKGVDSTLKIQPAKLEDSAVYLCASSLEPGGTQYFGPGTRLTVL.

This chain's CDR3 is CASSAYAGQPQHF. The DNA of the CDR3 is TGTGCCAGCAGTGCATATGCAGGTCAGCCCCAGCATTTT. This rearrangement joins TRBV6-4 to TRBJ1-5, with D hard to call. This CDR3 has 13 amino acids. V gave up 4 bases and J gave up 6 bases, with 10 bases separating them. CDR1 is MRHNA, CDR2 SNTAGT, per germline.

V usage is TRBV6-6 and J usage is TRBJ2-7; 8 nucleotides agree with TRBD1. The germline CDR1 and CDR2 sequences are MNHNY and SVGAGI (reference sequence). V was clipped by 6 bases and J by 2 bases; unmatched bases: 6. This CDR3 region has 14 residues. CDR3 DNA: TGTGCCAGCAGGAGCTTGACAGGGGCCTACGAGCAGTACTTC. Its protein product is CASRSLTGAYEQYF.

CDR3 coding DNA: TGTGCCAGCAGCCAAGGGACAGTCTCTGGAAACACCATATATTTT. Protein sequence: CASSQGTVSGNTIYF. The rearrangement uses TRBV14 and TRBJ1-3; D might be TRBD1 (6 bases). This CDR3 contains 15 residues. The V and J ends lost 1 base and 0 bases respectively, with 7 bases between them. Per the germline V gene, CDR1 is SGHDN and CDR2 is FVKESK.

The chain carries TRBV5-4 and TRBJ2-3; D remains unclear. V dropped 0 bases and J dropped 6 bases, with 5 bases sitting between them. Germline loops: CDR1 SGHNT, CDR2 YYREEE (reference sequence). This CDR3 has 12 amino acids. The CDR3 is CASSLDRDTQYF. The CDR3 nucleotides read TGTGCCAGCAGCTTGGATCGGGATACGCAGTATTTT.

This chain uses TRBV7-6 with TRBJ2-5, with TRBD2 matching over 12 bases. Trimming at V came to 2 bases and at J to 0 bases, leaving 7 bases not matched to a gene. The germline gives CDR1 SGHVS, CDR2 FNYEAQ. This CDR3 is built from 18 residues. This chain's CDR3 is CASSLRWTSGAYQETQYF. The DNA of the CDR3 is TGTGCCAGCAGCTTACGGTGGACTAGCGGGGCGTACCAAGAGACCCAGTACTTC. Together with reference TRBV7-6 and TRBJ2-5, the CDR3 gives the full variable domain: GAGVSQSPRYKVTKRGQDVALRCDPISGHVSLYWYRQALGQGPEFLTYFNYEAQQDKSGLPNDRFSAERPEGSISTLTIQRTEQRDSAMYRCASSLRWTSGAYQETQYFGPGTRLLVL.

CDR3 region: CASSPGLAGGTDTQYF. The CDR3 nucleotides are TGTGCCAGCAGCCCGGGACTAGCGGGGGGCACAGATACGCAGTATTTT. The chain joins TRBV3-1 (or the pseudogene TRBV3-2) to TRBJ2-3, with 14 bases fitting TRBD2. The CDR3 covers 16 residues. The junction had 1 base not matched to a gene; V was cut back by 4 bases and J by 1 base. CDR1 and CDR2 (germline): LGHDT, YNNKEL (reference sequence).

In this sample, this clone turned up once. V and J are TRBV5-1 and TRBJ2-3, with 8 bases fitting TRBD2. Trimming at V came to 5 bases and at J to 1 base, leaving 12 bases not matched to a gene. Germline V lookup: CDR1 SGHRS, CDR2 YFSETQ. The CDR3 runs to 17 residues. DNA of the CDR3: TGCGCCAGCAGATTACGGGCGGGACTAGAGGGCACAGATACGCAGTATTTT. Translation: CASRLRAGLEGTDTQYF.

The CDR3 nucleotides read TGTGCCAGCAGTGACTCGAGTCTAGCGGGCAATGAGCAGTTCTTC. This translates into CASSDSSLAGNEQFF. The chain uses TRBV6-4 and TRBJ2-1; 8 nucleotides match TRBD2. Looked up from germline, CDR1 is MRHNA and CDR2 is SNTAGT. With V trimmed by 0 bases and J by 6 bases, 4 bases remained unmatched. The CDR3 covers 15 residues.

CDR3 in DNA: TGCGCCAGCAGCTTGGAAGTGGGCTACAAGAATACGCAGTATTTT. This codes for CASSLEVGYKNTQYF. The chain joins TRBV5-1 to TRBJ2-3; D remains ambiguous. This CDR3 has 15 amino acids. Germline CDR1 SGHRS, CDR2 YFSETQ. Deletions cut 0 bases from V and 7 bases from J, with 15 bases between.

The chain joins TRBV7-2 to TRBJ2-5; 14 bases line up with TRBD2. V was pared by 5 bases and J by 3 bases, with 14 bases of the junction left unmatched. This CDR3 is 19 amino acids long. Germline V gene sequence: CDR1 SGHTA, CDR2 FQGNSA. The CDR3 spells CASSPRPGTSGGNKETQYF. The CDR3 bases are TGTGCCAGCAGCCCACGCCCCGGGACTAGCGGGGGAAACAAAGAGACCCAGTACTTC.

The CDR3 DNA follows: TGTGCCACCCGGGACACATCCTACGAGCAGTACTTC. It encodes CATRDTSYEQYF. V usage is TRBV3-1 (or the pseudogene TRBV3-2) and J usage is TRBJ2-7; D is possibly TRBD1 (6 bases). CDR3 length: 12 residues. Germline CDR1 LGHDT, CDR2 YNNKEL (reference sequence). V was pared by 10 bases and J by 1 base, with 11 bases between.

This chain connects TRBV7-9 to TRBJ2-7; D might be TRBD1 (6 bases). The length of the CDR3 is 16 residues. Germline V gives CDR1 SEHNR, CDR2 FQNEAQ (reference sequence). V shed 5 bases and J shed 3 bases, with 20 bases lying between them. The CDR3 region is CASSQQGSARFYEQYF. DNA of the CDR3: TGTGCCAGCAGCCAACAGGGTTCGGCGAGGTTCTACGAGCAGTACTTC.

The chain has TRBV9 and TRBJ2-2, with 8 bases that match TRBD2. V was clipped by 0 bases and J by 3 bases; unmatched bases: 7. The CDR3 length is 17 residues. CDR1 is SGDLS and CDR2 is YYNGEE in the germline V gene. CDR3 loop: CASSVGVGGADTGELFF. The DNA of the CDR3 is TGTGCCAGCAGCGTAGGGGTCGGGGGGGCCGACACCGGGGAGCTGTTTTTT.

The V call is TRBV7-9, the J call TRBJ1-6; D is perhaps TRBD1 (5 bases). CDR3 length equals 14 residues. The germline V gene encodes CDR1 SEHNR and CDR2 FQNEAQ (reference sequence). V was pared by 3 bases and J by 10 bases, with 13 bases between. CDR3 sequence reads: CASSLGGLGSPLHF. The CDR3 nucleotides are TGTGCCAGCAGCTTGGGGGGTCTAGGCTCACCCCTCCACTTT.

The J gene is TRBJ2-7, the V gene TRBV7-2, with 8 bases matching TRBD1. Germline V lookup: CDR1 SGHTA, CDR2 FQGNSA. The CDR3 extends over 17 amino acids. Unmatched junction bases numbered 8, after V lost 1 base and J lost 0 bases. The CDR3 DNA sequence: TGTGCCAGCAGCTTAGGGACAGGGCCGGGTAGCTCCTACGAGCAGTACTTC. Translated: CASSLGTGPGSSYEQYF.

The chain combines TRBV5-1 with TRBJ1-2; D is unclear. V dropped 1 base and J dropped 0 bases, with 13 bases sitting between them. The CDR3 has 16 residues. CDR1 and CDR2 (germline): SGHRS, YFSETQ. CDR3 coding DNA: TGCGCCAGCAGCTTGAGCGGGTCCCCCGCTAACTATGGCTACACCTTC. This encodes CASSLSGSPANYGYTF.

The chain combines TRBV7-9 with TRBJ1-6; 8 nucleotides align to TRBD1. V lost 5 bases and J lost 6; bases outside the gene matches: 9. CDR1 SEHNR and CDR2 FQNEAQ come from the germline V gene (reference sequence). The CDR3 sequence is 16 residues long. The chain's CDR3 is CASSSMTGVGNSPLHF. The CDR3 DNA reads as TGTGCCAGCAGCAGTATGACAGGGGTGGGTAATTCACCCCTCCACTTT. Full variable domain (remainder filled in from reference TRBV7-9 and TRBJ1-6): DTGVSQNPRHKITKRGQNVTFRCDPISEHNRLYWYRQTLGQGPEFLTYFQNEAQLEKSRLLSDRFSAERPKGSFSTLEIQRTEQGDSAMYLCASSSMTGVGNSPLHFGNGTRLTVT.

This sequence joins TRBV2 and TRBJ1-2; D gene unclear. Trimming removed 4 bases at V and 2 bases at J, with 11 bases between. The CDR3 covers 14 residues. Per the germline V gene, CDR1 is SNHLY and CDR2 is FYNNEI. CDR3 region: CASSVGRFNYGYTF. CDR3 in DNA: TGTGCCAGCAGTGTTGGCCGATTCAACTATGGCTACACCTTC. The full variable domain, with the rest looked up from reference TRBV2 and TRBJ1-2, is EPEVTQTPSHQVTQMGQEVILRCVPISNHLYFYWYRQILGQKVEFLVSFYNNEISEKSEIFDDQFSVERPDGSNFTLKIRSTKLEDSAMYFCASSVGRFNYGYTFGSGTRLTVV.

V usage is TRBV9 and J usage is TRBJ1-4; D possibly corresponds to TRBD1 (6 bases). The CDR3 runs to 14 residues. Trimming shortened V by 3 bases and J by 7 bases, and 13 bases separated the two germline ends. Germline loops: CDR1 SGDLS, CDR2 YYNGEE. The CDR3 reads CASSAGGAGEKLFF. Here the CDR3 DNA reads TGTGCCAGCAGCGCGGGGGGCGCGGGTGAAAAACTGTTTTTT. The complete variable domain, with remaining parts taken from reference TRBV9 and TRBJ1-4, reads DSGVTQTPKHLITATGQRVTLRCSPRSGDLSVYWYQQSLDQGLQFLIQYYNGEERAKGNILERFSAQQFPDLHSELNLSSLELGDSALYFCASSAGGAGEKLFFGSGTQLSVL.

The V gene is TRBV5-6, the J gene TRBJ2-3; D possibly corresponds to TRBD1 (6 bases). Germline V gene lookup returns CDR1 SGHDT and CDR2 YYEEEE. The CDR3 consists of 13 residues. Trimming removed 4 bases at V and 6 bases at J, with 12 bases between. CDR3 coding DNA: TGTGCCAGCAGCAGAGCAGGGGTTGATACGCAGTATTTT. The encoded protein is CASSRAGVDTQYF. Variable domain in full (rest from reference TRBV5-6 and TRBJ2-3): DAGVTQSPTHLIKTRGQQVTLRCSPKSGHDTVSWYQQALGQGPQFIFQYYEEEERQRGNFPDRFSGHQFPNYSSELNVNALLLGDSALYLCASSRAGVDTQYFGPGTRLTVL.

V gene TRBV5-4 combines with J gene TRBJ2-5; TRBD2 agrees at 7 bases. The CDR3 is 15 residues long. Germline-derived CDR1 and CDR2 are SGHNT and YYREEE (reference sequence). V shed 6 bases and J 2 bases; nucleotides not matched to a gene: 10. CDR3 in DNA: TGTGCCAGCACCAAGACGGGGCGGGGGCAAGAGACCCAGTACTTC. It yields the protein CASTKTGRGQETQYF.

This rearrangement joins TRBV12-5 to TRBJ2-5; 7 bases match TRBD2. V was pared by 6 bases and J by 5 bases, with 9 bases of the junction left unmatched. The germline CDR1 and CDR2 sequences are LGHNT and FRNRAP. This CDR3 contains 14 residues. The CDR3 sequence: CASGTSDKGETQYF. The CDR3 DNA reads TGTGCTAGTGGAACTAGCGATAAGGGGGAGACCCAGTACTTC.

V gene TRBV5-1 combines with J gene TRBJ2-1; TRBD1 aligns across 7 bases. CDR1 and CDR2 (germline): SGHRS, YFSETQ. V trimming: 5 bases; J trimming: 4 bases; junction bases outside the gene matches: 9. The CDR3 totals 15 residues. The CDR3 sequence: CASRRAGTDYNEQFF. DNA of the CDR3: TGCGCCAGCAGACGCGCCGGGACAGATTACAATGAGCAGTTCTTC.

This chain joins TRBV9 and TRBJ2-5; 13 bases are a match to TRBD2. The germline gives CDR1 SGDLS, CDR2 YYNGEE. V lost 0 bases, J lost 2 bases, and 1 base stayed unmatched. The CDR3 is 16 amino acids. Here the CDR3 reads CASSVEGLAGQETQYF. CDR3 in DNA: TGTGCCAGCAGCGTAGAGGGACTAGCGGGACAAGAGACCCAGTACTTC.